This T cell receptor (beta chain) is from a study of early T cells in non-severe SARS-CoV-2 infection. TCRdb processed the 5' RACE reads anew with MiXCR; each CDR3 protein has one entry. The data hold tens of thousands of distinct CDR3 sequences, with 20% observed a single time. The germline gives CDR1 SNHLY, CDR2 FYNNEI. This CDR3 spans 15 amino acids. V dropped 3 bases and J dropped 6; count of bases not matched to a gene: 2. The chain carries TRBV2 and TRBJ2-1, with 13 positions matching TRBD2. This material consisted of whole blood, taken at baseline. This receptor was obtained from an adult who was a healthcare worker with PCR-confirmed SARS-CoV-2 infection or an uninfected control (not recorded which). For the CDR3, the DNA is TGTGCCAGCAGTGAGGGACTAGCGGGGATCAATGAGCAGTTCTTC. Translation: CASSEGLAGINEQFF.